This T cell receptor (beta chain) was sequenced during a study of CD8+ T cells in alopecia areata. RNA, once extracted, was reverse transcribed into cDNA for use as the sequencing template. Generated by immunoSEQ multiplex PCR, the TCRdb table keeps only in-frame clones and is missing some. The table has 130,000 or so clones, about 85% seen once; the top ten hold 13%. The treatment denotes: oral pan-JAK inhibitor, 5-10 mg twice daily. Note on this clone: Its specificity is unknown.

Overall study findings and caveats: Scalp clonality dropped significantly under tofacitinib, as did expanded CD8+ top-100 clones. Possibly because of HLA-related factors, TCR sharing was less clear across patients than in mice. Clonality was higher in lesional than normal scalp, especially in alopecia totalis/universalis.

V was trimmed by 5 bases and J by 1 base, leaving 11 bases between them. Per the germline V gene, CDR1 is SGHAT and CDR2 is FQDESV (reference sequence). The CDR3 is 14 residues long. The origin of this receptor is a human donor with alopecia areata. Sequencing was performed on CD8+ T cells sorted from blood, taken at week 4, from a patient treated with tofacitinib. The chain combines TRBV11-1 with TRBJ1-1, with D possibly TRBD1 on 5 matching bases. The CDR3, as DNA: TGTGCCAGCAGCAGCCGGGACCCGAACACTGAAGCTTTCTTT. Protein product: CASSSRDPNTEAFF.